The present entry profiles one T cell receptor beta chain with its context. The sequence runs out 3 residues before the end of the CDR3; the remainder is reconstructed from the germline J gene. TCRdb's table, derived via immunoSEQ multiplex PCR, lists solely in-frame clones and lacks some. The sample totals around 18,000 clones. The data originate from a study of T cells in women clearing cervical HPV infection. The germline gives CDR1 DFQATT, CDR2 SNEGSKA (reference sequence). Germline trimming cut 6 bases from V and 4 bases from J; bases unmatched to any gene: 14. This CDR3 has 15 residues. The sample comprised blood buffy coat. The V and J genes are TRBV20-1 and TRBJ2-7; 8 positions match TRBD2. The receptor comes from a woman between 18 and 70 years old with a cervical HPV16 infection that either progressed to CIN3+ or cleared (not recorded which). CDR3 DNA (partial): TGCAGTGCCCCGGGGGGGGAGGGCCAATCGTACGAG. This sequence encodes CSAPGGEGQSYE. The full CDR3 sequence reads CSAPGGEGQSYEQYF.